What follows are 18 T cell receptor beta chains derived from one specimen sequenced in a study of response to subunit inactivated influenza vaccine. TCRdb reprocessed the RT-PCR reads with MiXCR, giving one entry per CDR3 protein. The sample holds approximately 170,000 distinct CDR3 sequences, about an eighth seen once. This sample was also put to use in a study of T cells expressing NK-cell markers. From that second work: UMI-tagged 5'RACE template switching yielded the TCR beta cDNA.

The sequenced sample was CD8+ T cells sorted from PBMCs, obtained roughly 12 days after vaccination. These receptors were taken from a man aged 50 to 59 who received an inactivated influenza vaccine.

V usage is TRBV6-2 or TRBV6-3 and J usage is TRBJ2-7; D not resolved. This CDR3 is 16 amino acids long. V shed 3 bases and J shed 2 bases, with 17 bases lying between them. In germline, CDR1 is MNHEY, CDR2 SVGEGT. CDR3 DNA sequence: TGTGCCAGCAGTTATTTAACAAGGGATATCCCCTACGAGCAGTACTTC. Translating it yields CASSYLTRDIPYEQYF.

About this clonotype itself: Because it lacks the conserved phenylalanine or tryptophan at the end, this CDR3 is likely a read error. The limits of the CDR3 on the DNA are not certain, so only TCRdb's listed CDR3 is given. This chain connects TRBV21-1 to TRBJ2-7. TRBV21-1 is recorded as a pseudogene. The CDR3 length equals 8 residues, ends included. CDR3 protein: CASSKALC.

The gene calls are TRBV7-8 and TRBJ2-5; TRBD2 matches at 9 bases. Germline V gene lookup returns CDR1 SGHVS and CDR2 FQNEAQ. J was trimmed by 3 bases and V by 1 base; bases with no gene match: 3. CDR3 length: 15 residues. CDR3 amino acids: CASSLDSGGEETQYF. In nucleotides, the CDR3 is TGTGCCAGCAGCTTAGATAGCGGGGGCGAAGAGACCCAGTACTTC.

The V call is TRBV2, the J call TRBJ2-7; no reliable D call. Germline CDR1 SNHLY, CDR2 FYNNEI. The CDR3 consists of 13 residues. The V end lost 1 base, the J end lost 3 bases, and 7 bases lay between the germline ends. The CDR3 loop reads CASSEGWDYEQYF. CDR3 nucleotides: TGTGCCAGCAGTGAAGGTTGGGACTACGAGCAGTACTTC.

About this clonotype: A junction boundary mismatches the germline segment, possibly from a read error. The CDR3 DNA reads as TGTACCAGCAGCGTAGAAGGGTTCGAGACCCAGTACTTC. As protein: CTSSVEGFETQYF. The chain uses TRBV9 and TRBJ2-5; no clear D. The germline V gene has CDR1 SGDLS and CDR2 YYNGEE. The CDR3 sequence is 13 residues long.

This clonotype was recorded a few times. The rearrangement uses TRBV7-8 and TRBJ2-2; maybe TRBD1 (6 bases). Trimming stripped 5 bases from V and 3 bases from J, with 13 bases between. The germline V gene encodes CDR1 SGHVS and CDR2 FQNEAQ. The CDR3 spans 15 residues. CDR3 residues: CASSLGTPYTGELFF. The CDR3 region has the DNA TGTGCCAGCAGCCTCGGGACACCCTACACCGGGGAGCTGTTTTTT.

The J gene is TRBJ2-3, the V gene TRBV13; D not resolved. V gave up 5 bases and J gave up 2 bases, with 14 bases separating them. The CDR3 loop spans 15 amino acids. Germline CDR1 is PRHDT and CDR2 is FYEKMQ (reference sequence). The CDR3 loop is CASSRPDGNTDTQYF. The CDR3 DNA follows: TGTGCCAGCAGCCGACCCGACGGAAACACAGATACGCAGTATTTT.

This clonotype turned up a few times. The chain uses TRBV12-3 or TRBV12-4 and TRBJ2-2; 7 bases map to TRBD1. This CDR3 is built from 15 residues. V trimming: 0 bases; J trimming: 5 bases; junction bases outside the gene matches: 3. The CDR3 DNA follows: TGTGCCAGCAGTTTAGCAGGGGGCGCGACCGGGGAGCTGTTTTTT. Its protein is CASSLAGGATGELFF.

V usage is TRBV5-6 and J usage is TRBJ2-5; D not resolved. Germline CDR1 reads SGHDT; CDR2 reads YYEEEE. The CDR3 has 16 residues. Trimming stripped 0 bases from V and 8 bases from J, with 20 bases between. Here the CDR3 DNA reads TGTGCCAGCAGCTTGGTAGTCTCCGCGGATAAGAGAACCCAGTACTTC. This codes for CASSLVVSADKRTQYF.

This clonotype showed up many times. V usage is TRBV25-1 and J usage is TRBJ2-3; D is possibly TRBD2 (5 bases). The V gene's germline CDR1 is MGHDK and CDR2 SYGVNS. The CDR3 is 15 residues long. V was trimmed by 2 bases and J by 4 bases, leaving 13 bases between them. CDR3 amino acids: CASSEEFGVSDTQYF. As DNA, the CDR3 is TGTGCCAGCAGTGAAGAATTCGGGGTTTCAGATACGCAGTATTTT.

This clonotype was counted ten times or more. V usage is TRBV7-9 and J usage is TRBJ2-1, with D unresolved. V dropped 1 base and J dropped 0 bases, with 13 bases sitting between them. The germline V gene has CDR1 SEHNR and CDR2 FQNEAQ (reference sequence). CDR3 length: 17 residues. CDR3 protein: CASSLGSTALSYNEQFF. The CDR3 DNA follows: TGTGCCAGCAGCTTAGGGAGCACAGCCCTCTCCTACAATGAGCAGTTCTTC.

In its sample, this clonotype was seen a few times. V gene TRBV10-3 combines with J gene TRBJ2-7; D uncertain. V was shortened by 0 bases and J by 6 bases, with 18 bases between the two germline ends. Germline CDR1 is ENHRY and CDR2 is SYGVKD. This CDR3 spans 16 amino acids. CDR3 coding DNA: TGTGCCATCAGTGAGTCCGTTGCCAGACCTTCGGGCGAGCAGTACTTC. It encodes CAISESVARPSGEQYF.

This chain connects TRBV27 to TRBJ2-1; 10 nucleotides line up with TRBD2. CDR3 length: 18 residues. With V trimmed by 2 bases and J by 8 bases, 15 bases remained unmatched. Germline lookup yields CDR1 MNHEY and CDR2 SMNVEV (reference sequence). CDR3 coding DNA: TGTGCCAGCAGTTTAATCTTAGCGGGAGGTTCGGGGCATGATGAGCAGTTCTTC. This sequence encodes CASSLILAGGSGHDEQFF.

This clonotype has more than one count but fewer than ten. V gene TRBV20-1 combines with J gene TRBJ2-3; tentative D call: TRBD1 (5 bases). Per germline, CDR1 DFQATT and CDR2 SNEGSKA (reference sequence). Trimming removed 1 base at V and 4 bases at J, with 15 bases between. The CDR3 loop spans 15 amino acids. DNA for the CDR3: TGCAGTGCTAGAGGAGTAGGGGTGGAACCAGATACGCAGTATTTT. Translated: CSARGVGVEPDTQYF.

The chain links TRBV12-3 or TRBV12-4 to TRBJ2-7; 14 nucleotides match TRBD2. The J segment lost 6 bases and the V segment lost 4 bases, leaving 11 bases of the junction unmatched. The length of the CDR3 is 17 residues. CDR3 bases: TGTGCCAGCAGTTCAGGACTAGCGGGGGGAGGGGGGCTCGAGCAGTACTTC. It encodes CASSSGLAGGGGLEQYF.

V and J are TRBV7-9 and TRBJ2-1; TRBD1 agrees at 8 bases. The CDR3 has 16 amino acids. Germline CDR1 SEHNR, CDR2 FQNEAQ (reference sequence). With V trimmed by 3 bases and J by 2 bases, 6 bases remained unmatched. CDR3 amino acids: CASSLWGQVTYNEQFF. CDR3 in DNA: TGTGCCAGCAGCTTGTGGGGACAGGTAACCTACAATGAGCAGTTCTTC.

This chain links TRBV5-1 with TRBJ1-4; D may be TRBD1 (5 bases). V lost 4 bases and J lost 8, with 9 bases in between. The germline gives CDR1 SGHRS, CDR2 YFSETQ. This CDR3 is built from 12 residues. CDR3 nucleotide sequence: TGCGCCAGCAGCCCCTGGGGCGAAAAACTGTTTTTT. Its protein is CASSPWGEKLFF.

This clonotype turned up a few times. The chain employs TRBV7-9 and TRBJ1-2; no clear D gene. V was cut by 4 bases and J by 3 bases, with 12 bases left in between. CDR1 and CDR2 (germline): SEHNR, FQNEAQ (reference sequence). The CDR3 sequence is 14 residues long. This CDR3 reads CASSSKPVYYGYTF. The DNA for the CDR3 is TGTGCCAGCAGCTCCAAGCCCGTATACTATGGCTACACCTTC.